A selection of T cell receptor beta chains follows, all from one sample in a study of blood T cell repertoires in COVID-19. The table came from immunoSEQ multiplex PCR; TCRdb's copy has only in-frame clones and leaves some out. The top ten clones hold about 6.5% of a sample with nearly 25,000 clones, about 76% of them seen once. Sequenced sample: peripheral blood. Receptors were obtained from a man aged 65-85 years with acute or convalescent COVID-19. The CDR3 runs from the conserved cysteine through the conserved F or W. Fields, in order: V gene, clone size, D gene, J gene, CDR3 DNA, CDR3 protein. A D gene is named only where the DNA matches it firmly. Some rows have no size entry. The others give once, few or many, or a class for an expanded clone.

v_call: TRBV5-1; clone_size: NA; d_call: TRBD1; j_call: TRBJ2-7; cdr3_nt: TGCGCCAGCAGCCAGATTGCAGGGGGCGGCGAGCAGTACTTC; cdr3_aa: CASSQIAGGGEQYF
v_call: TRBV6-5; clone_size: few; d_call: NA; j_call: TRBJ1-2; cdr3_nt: TGTGCCAGCAGTTACGGCGGGAGTGGCTACACCTTC; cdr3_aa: CASSYGGSGYTF
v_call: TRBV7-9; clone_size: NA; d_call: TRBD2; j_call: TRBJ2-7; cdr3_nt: TGTGCCAGCAGCTTAGCGGGAGGGACCGAGCAGTACTTC; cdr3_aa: CASSLAGGTEQYF
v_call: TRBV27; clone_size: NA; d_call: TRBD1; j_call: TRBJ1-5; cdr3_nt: TGTGCCAGCATGACCACCGGGACAGGGATGACGTATAGCAATCAGCCCCAGCATTTT; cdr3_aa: CASMTTGTGMTYSNQPQHF
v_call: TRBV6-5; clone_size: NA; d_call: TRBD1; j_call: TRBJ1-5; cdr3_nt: TGTGCCAGCAGTCCCGACAGGGGGCGCAATCAGCCCCAGCATTTT; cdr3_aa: CASSPDRGRNQPQHF
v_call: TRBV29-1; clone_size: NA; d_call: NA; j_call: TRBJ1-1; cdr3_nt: TGCAGCGTTGGCTACAGGGACCCTAACACTGAAGCTTTCTTT; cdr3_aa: CSVGYRDPNTEAFF
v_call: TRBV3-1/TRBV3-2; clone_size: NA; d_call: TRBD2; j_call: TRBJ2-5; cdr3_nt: TGTGCCAGCAGCCAAGGTGGCGGGACTAGGACAGAGACCCAGTACTTC; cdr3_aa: CASSQGGGTRTETQYF
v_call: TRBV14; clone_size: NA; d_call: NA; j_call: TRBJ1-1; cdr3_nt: TGTGCCAGCAGCCAAGACCTGGGGGCCGGGGAGAACACTGAAGCTTTCTTT; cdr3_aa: CASSQDLGAGENTEAFF
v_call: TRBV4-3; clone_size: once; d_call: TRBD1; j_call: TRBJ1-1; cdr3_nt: TGCGCCAGCAGCCGAGACAGGGTGGATGTCACTGAAGCTTTCTTT; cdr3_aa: CASSRDRVDVTEAFF
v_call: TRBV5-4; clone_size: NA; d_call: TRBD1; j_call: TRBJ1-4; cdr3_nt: TGTGCCAGCAGACCTTCTACAGGGGTGGAAAAACTGTTTTTT; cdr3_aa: CASRPSTGVEKLFF
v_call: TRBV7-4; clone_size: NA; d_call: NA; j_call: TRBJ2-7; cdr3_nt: TGTGCCAGCAGCTTAGCGGGGGAGGTTACCTACGAGCAGTACTTC; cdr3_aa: CASSLAGEVTYEQYF
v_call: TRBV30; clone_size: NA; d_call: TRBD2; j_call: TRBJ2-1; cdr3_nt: TGTGCCTGGAACTTTCAGGGACTAGCGGAGAATGAGCAGTTCTTC; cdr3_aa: CAWNFQGLAENEQFF
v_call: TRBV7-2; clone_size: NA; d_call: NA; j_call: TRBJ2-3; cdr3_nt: TGTGCCAGCAGCCACTACAGCACAGATACGCAGTATTTT; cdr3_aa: CASSHYSTDTQYF
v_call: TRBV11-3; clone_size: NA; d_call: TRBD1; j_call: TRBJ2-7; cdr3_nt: TGTGCCAGCAGCTTAGATCTGGGACAGGAGCAGTACTTC; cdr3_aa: CASSLDLGQEQYF
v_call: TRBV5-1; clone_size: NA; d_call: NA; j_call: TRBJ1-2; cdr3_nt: TGCGCCAGCAGCGAAGGGGGGGCTGAGGGCTACACCTTC; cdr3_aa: CASSEGGAEGYTF
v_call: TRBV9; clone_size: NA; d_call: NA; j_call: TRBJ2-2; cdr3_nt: TGTGCCAGCAGCGTAACAGTCCCGTCCGGGGAGCTGTTTTTT; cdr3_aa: CASSVTVPSGELFF
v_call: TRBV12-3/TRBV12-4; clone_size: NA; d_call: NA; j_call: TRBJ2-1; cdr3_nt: TGTGCCAGCAGACTGGACGGGATCGCGGAGCAGCTCTTC; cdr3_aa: CASRLDGIAEQLF
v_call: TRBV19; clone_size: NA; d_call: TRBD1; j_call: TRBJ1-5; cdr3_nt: TGTGCCAGTAGTAGCTGGACAGGGAATAGCAATCAGCCCCAGCATTTT; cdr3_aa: CASSSWTGNSNQPQHF
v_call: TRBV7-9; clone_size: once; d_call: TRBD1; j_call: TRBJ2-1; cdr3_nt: TGTGCCAGCAGCTACGACAGGGCGGTCGATGAGCAGTTCTTC; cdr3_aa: CASSYDRAVDEQFF
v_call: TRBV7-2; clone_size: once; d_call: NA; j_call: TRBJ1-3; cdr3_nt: TGTGCCAGCAGCTTGAGGTGGGGAAACACCATATATTTT; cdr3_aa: CASSLRWGNTIYF
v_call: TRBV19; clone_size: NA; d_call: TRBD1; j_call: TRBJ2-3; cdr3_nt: TGTGCCAGTAGTGAGAGGTCTGGGACAGCAAGCACAGATACGCAGTATTTT; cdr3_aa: CASSERSGTASTDTQYF
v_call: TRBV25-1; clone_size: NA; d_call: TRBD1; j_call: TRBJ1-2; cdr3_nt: TGTGCCAGTGGACAGGGGTCTGGCTACACCTTC; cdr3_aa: CASGQGSGYTF
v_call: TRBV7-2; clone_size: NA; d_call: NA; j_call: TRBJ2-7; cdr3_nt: TGTGCCAGCAGCTTACTAGGCAGTTCCTACGAGCAGTACTTC; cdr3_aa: CASSLLGSSYEQYF
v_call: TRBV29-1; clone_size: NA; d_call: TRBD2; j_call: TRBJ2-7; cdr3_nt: TGCAGCGTTGAAGGGTATACTAGCGGAAGCTCCTACGAGCAGTACTTC; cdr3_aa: CSVEGYTSGSSYEQYF
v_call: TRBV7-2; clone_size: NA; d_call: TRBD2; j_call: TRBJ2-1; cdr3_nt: TGTGCCGAGACTAGCGGATTATACAATGAGCAGTTCTTC; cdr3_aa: CAETSGLYNEQFF
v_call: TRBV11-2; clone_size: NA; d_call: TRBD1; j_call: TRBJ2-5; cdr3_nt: TGTGCCAGCAGATTCACAGGGGACCAAGAGACCCAGTACTTC; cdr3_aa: CASRFTGDQETQYF
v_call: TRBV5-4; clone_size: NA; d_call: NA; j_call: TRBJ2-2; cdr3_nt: TGTGCCAGCAGCTTTGGCGGTCTCACCGGGGAGCTGTTTTTT; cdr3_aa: CASSFGGLTGELFF
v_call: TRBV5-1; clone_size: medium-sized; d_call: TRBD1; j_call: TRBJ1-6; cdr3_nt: TGCGCCAGCAGCTTGGGTCCCGGACAGGCACCCCTCCACTTT; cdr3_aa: CASSLGPGQAPLHF
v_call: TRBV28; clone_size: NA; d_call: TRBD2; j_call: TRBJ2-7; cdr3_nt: TGTGCCAGCGTGGCGGGGGGATCCTACGAGCAGTACTTC; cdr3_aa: CASVAGGSYEQYF
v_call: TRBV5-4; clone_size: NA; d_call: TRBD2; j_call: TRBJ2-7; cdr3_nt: TGTGCCAGCACCGTAGCGGGAACGGCCTACGAGCAGTACTTC; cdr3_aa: CASTVAGTAYEQYF
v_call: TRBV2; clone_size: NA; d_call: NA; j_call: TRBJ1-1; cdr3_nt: TGTGCCACTTTGCAGGGAATTAACACTGAAGCTTTCTTT; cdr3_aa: CATLQGINTEAFF
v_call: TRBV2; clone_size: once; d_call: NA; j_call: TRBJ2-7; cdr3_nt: TGTGCCAGCAGTGAGGCGCAGGGGACCTACGAGCAGTACTTC; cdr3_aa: CASSEAQGTYEQYF
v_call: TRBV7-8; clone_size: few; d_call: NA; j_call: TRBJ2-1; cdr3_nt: TGTGCCAGCAGCTCGATCGCGGGCGGCGACAATGAGCAGTTCTTC; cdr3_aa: CASSSIAGGDNEQFF
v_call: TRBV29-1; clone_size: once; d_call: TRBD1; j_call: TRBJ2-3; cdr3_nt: TGCAGCGTTGTGACAGGGGGTGGAGATACGCAGTATTTT; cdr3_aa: CSVVTGGGDTQYF
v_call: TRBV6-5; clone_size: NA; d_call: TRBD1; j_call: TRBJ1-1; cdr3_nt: TGTGCCAGCAGGTTCAGGGACAGGGAAGCTTTCTTT; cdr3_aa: CASRFRDREAFF
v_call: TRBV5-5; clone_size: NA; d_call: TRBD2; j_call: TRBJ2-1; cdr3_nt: TGTGCCAGCAGCGGGACTAGCGGGAGAAATGAGCAGTTCTTC; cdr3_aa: CASSGTSGRNEQFF
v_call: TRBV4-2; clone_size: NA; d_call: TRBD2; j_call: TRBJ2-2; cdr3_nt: TGTGCCAGCGGGATAGCGGGGGAGAACACCGGGGAGCTGTTTTTT; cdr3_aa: CASGIAGENTGELFF
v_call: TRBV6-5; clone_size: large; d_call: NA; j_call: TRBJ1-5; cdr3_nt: TGTGCCAGCGGGGCGGACGGACCAAATCAGCCCCAGCATTTT; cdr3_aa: CASGADGPNQPQHF
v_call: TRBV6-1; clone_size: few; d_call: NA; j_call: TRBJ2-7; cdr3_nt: TGTGCCAGCAGTGAACAGACGGGGAGCGAGCAGTACTTC; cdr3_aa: CASSEQTGSEQYF
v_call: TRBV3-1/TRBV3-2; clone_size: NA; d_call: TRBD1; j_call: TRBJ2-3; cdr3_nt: TGTGCCAGCAGCTCCCGGGACAGGGACTTCGCGCAGTATTTT; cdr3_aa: CASSSRDRDFAQYF
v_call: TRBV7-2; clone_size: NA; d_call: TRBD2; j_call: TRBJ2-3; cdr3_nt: TGTGCCAGCAGCTTAGACGGGGGGGCAGATACGCAGTATTTT; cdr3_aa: CASSLDGGADTQYF
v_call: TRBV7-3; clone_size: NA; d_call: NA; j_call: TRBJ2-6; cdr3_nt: TGTGCCAGCAGCTCCGGGGGAACTTCTGGGGCCAACGTCCTGACTTTC; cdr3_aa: CASSSGGTSGANVLTF
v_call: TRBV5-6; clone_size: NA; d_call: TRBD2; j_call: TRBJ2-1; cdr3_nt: TGTGCCAGCAGCTTAACTACCGGGACTAGCGGGTACAATGAGCAGTTCTTC; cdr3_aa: CASSLTTGTSGYNEQFF
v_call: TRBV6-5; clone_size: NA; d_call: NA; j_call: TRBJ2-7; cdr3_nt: TGTGCCAGCACCAACGCCCGAACCATGAGCCACGAGCAGTACTTC; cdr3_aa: CASTNARTMSHEQYF
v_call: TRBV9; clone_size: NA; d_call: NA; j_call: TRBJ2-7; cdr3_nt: TGTGCCAGCAGCGTAGGGGCATGGATCTACGAGCAGTACTTC; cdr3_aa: CASSVGAWIYEQYF
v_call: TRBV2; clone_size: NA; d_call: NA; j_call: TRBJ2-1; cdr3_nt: TGTGCCAGCGAGAGCTATCAAAATAAGCAGTTCTTC; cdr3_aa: CASESYQNKQFF
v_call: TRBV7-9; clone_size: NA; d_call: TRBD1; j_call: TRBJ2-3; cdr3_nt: TGTGCCAGCAGCGGGACAGGGGGCCCAGATACGCAGTATTTT; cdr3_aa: CASSGTGGPDTQYF
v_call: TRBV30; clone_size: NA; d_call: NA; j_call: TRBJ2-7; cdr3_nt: TGTGCCTGGAGGGTGGGGAGCTCCTACGAGCAGTACTTC; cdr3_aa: CAWRVGSSYEQYF
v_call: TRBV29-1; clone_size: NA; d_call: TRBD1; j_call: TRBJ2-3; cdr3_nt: TGCAGCCACAGGGGAACCCTAGATACGCAGTATTTT; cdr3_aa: CSHRGTLDTQYF
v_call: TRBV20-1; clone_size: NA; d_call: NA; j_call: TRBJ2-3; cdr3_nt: TGCAGTGCCGCGGTAGATACGCAGTATTTT; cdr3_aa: CSAAVDTQYF
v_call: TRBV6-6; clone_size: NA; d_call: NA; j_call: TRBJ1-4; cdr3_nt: TGTGCCAGCAGAGCCTACCCGCCGGGGGAAAAACTGTTTTTT; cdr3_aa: CASRAYPPGEKLFF
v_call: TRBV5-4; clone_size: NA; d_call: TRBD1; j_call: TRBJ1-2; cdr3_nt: TGTGCCAGCAGCTCAAGCCAACAGGGGTGGAGCTACACCTTC; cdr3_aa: CASSSSQQGWSYTF